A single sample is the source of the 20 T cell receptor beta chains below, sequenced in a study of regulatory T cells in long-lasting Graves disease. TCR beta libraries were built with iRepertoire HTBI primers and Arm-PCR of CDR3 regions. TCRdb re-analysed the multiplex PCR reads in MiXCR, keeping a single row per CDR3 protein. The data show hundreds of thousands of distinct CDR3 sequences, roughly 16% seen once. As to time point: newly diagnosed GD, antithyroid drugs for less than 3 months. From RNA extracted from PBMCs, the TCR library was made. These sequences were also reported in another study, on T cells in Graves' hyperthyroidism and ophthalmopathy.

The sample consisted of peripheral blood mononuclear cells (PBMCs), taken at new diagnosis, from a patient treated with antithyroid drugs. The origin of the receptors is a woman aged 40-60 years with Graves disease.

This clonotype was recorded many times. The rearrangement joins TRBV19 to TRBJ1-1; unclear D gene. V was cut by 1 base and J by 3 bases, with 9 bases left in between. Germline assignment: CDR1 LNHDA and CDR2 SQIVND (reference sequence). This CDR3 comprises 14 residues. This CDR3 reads CASSIGHLDTEAFF. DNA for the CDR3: TGTGCCAGTAGTATAGGACATTTGGACACTGAAGCTTTCTTT.

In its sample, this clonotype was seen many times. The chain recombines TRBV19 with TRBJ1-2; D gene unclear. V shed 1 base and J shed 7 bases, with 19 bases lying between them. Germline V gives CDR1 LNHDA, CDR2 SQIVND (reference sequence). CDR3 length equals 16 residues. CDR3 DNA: TGTGCCAGTAGTATAGGAAGCGCAGCCTTACCTGGTGGCTACACCTTC. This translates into CASSIGSAALPGGYTF.

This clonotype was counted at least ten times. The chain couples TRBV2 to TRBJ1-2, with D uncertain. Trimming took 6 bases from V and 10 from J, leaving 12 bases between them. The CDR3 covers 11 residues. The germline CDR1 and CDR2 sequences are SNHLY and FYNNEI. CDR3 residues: CASRWTGSYTF. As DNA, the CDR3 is TGTGCCAGCAGATGGACGGGATCCTACACCTTC.

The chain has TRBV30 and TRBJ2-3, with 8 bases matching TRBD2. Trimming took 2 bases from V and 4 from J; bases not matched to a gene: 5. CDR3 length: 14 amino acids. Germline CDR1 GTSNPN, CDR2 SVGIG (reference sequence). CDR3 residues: CAWSPPGGADTQYF. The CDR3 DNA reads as TGTGCCTGGAGTCCCCCGGGGGGGGCAGATACGCAGTATTTT.

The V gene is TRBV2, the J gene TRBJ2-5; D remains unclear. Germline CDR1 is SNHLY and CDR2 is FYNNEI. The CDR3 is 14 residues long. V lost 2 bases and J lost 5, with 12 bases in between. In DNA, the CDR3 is TGTGCCAGCAGTGAATGGGAAGGCGAGGAGACCCAGTACTTC. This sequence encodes CASSEWEGEETQYF.

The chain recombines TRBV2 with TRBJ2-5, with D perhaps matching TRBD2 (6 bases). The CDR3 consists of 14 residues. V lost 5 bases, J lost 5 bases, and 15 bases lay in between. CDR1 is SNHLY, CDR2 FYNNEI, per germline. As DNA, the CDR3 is TGTGCCAGCAGTCTATGGGCGGGGCCCGAGACCCAGTACTTC. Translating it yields CASSLWAGPETQYF. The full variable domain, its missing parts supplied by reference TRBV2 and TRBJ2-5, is EPEVTQTPSHQVTQMGQEVILRCVPISNHLYFYWYRQILGQKVEFLVSFYNNEISEKSEIFDDQFSVERPDGSNFTLKIRSTKLEDSAMYFCASSLWAGPETQYFGPGTRLLVL.

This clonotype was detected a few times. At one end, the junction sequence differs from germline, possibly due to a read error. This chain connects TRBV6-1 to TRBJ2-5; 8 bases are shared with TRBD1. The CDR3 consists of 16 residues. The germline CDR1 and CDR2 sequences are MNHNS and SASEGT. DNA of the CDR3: TGTGCCAGCAGTGAGCAGGCGGGACAGGTCCAAGAGGCCCAGTACTTC. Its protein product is CASSEQAGQVQEAQYF.

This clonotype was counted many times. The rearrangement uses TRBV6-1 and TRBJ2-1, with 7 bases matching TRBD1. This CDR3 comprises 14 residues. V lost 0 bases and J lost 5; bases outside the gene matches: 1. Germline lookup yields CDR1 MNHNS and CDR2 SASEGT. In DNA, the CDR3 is TGTGCCAGCAGTGAAGCAGGGGGCCACAATGAGCAGTTCTTC. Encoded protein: CASSEAGGHNEQFF.

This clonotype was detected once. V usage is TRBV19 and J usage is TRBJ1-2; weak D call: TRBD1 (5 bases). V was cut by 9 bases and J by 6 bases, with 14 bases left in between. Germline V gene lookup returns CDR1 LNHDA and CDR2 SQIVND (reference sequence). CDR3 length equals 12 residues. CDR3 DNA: TGTGCCAGCGGGTCGGGAGGGGATGGCTACACCTTC. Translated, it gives CASGSGGDGYTF.

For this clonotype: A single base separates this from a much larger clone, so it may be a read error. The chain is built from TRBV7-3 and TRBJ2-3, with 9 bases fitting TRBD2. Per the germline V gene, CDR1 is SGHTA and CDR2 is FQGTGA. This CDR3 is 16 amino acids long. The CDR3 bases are TGTGCCAGCAGCTTAAAGGCGGGGGGGCCGGAGGATACGCGGTATTTT. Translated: CASSLKAGGPEDTRYF.

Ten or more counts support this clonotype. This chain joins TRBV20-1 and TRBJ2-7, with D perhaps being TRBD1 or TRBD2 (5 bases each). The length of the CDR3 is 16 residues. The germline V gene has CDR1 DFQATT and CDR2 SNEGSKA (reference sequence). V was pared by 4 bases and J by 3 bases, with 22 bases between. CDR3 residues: CSANRMRLGPLYEQYF. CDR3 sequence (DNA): TGCAGTGCTAATCGGATGCGATTGGGACCGCTCTACGAGCAGTACTTC.

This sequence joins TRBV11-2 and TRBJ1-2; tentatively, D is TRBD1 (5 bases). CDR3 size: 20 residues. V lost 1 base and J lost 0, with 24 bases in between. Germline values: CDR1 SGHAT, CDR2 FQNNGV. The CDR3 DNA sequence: TGTGCCAGCAGCTTAGGGGGACGAATTAGACAATGCGAAGCTAACTATGGCTACACCTTC. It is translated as CASSLGGRIRQCEANYGYTF.

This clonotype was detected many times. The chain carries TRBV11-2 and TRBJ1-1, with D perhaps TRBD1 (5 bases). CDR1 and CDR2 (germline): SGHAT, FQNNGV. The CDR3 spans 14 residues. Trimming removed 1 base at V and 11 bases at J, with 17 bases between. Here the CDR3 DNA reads TGTGCCAGCAGCTTAGGGCAGGGTGGAGTTGTGGCTTTCTTT. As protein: CASSLGQGGVVAFF.

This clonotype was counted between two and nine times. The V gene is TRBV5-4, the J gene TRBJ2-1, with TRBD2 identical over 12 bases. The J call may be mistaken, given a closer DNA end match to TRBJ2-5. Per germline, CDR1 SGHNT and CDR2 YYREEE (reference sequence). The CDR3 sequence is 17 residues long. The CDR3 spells CASRVTSGGSFQETQYF. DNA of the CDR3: TGTGCCAGCAGGGTAACTAGCGGGGGGAGCTTCCAAGAGACCCAGTACTTC.

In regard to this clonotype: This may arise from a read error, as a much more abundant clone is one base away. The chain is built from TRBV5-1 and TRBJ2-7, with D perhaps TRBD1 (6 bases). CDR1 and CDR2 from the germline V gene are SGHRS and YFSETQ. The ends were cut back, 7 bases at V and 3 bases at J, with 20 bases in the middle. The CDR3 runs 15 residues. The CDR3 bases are TGCGCCAGCGGGTCTACTCGAGGGGGAGTCTACGAGCAGTACTTC. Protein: CASGSTRGGVYEQYF.

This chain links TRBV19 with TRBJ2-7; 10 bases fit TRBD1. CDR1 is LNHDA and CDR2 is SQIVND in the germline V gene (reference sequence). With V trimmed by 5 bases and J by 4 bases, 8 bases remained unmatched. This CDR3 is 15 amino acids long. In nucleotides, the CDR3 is TGTGCCAGTAGTGCCGGACAGGGGGTGATTTACGAGCAGTACTTC. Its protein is CASSAGQGVIYEQYF. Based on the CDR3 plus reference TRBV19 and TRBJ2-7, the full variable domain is DGGITQSPKYLFRKEGQNVTLSCEQNLNHDAMYWYRQDPGQGLRLIYYSQIVNDFQKGDIAEGYSVSREKKESFPLTVTSAQKNPTAFYLCASSAGQGVIYEQYFGPGTRLTVT.

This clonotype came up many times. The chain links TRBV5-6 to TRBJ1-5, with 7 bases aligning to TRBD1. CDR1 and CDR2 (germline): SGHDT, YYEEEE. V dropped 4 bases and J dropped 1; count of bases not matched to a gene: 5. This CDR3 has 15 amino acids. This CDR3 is CASSKGQASNQPQHF. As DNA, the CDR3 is TGTGCCAGCAGCAAAGGACAGGCGAGCAATCAGCCCCAGCATTTT. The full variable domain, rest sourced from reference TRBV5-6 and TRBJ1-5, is DAGVTQSPTHLIKTRGQQVTLRCSPKSGHDTVSWYQQALGQGPQFIFQYYEEEERQRGNFPDRFSGHQFPNYSSELNVNALLLGDSALYLCASSKGQASNQPQHFGDGTRLSIL.

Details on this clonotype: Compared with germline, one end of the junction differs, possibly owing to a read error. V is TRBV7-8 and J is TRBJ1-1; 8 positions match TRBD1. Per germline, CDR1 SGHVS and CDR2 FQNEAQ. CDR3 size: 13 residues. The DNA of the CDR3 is TGTGCCAACAGCTTTCAACAGGGGGCTGAAGCTTTCTTT. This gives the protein CANSFQQGAEAFF.

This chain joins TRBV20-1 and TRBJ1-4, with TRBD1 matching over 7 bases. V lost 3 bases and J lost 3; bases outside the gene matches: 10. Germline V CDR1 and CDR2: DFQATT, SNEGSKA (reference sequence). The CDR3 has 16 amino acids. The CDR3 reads CSASKLEGAANEKLFF. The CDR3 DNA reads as TGCAGTGCTAGCAAACTAGAGGGGGCGGCTAATGAAAAACTGTTTTTT.

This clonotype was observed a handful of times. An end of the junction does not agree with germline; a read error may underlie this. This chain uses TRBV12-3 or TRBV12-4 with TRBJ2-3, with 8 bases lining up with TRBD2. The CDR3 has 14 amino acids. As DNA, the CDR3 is TGTGCCAACAGTTTACTAGCGGAGCAAGATACGCAGTATTTT. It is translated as CANSLLAEQDTQYF.